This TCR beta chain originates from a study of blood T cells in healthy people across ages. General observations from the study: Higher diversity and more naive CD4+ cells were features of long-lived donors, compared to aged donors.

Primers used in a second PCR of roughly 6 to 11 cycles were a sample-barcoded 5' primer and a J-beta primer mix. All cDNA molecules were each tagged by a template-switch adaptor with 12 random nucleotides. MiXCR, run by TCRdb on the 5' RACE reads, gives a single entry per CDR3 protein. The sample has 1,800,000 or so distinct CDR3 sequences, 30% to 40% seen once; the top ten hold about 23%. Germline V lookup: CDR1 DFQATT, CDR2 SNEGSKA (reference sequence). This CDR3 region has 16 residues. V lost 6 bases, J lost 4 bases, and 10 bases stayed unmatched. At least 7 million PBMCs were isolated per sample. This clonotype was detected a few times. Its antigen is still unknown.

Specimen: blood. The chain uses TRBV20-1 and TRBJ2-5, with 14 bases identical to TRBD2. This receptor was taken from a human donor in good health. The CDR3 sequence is CSAKRPGLAGGETQYF. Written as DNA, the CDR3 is TGCAGTGCCAAGCGACCCGGACTAGCGGGGGGAGAGACCCAGTACTTC.